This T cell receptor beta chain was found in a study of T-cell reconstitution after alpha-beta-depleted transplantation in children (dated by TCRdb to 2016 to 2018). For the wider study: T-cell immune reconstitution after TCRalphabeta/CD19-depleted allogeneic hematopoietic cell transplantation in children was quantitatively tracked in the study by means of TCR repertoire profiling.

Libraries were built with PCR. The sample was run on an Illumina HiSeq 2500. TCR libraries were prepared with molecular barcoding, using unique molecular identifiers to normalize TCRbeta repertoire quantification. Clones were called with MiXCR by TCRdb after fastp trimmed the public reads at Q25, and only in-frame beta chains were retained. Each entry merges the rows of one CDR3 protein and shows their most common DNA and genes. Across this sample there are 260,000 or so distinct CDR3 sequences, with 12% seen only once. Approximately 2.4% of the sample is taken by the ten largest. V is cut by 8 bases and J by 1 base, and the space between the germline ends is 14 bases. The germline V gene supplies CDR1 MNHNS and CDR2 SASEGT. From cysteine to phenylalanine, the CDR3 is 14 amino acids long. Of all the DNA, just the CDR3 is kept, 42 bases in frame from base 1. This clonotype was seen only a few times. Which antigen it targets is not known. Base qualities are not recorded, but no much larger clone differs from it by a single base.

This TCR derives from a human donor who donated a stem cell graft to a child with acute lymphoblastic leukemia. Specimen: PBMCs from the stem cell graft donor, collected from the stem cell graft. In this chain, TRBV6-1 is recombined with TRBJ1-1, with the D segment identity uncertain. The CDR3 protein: CASRLQPWNTEAFF. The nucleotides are TGTGCCAGCCGACTACAGCCTTGGAACACTGAAGCTTTCTTT.